This T cell receptor beta chain was observed in a study of human T cells and chemical hapten exposure. At the level of the study: Skin on the upper inner arm, roughly 2 cm by roughly 2 cm in size, was sensitized with 2% DPC. The study's findings and limits: Compared with pre-sensitization or healthy control sets, expanded TCRs clustered more.

In the original processing: Counting gave a median of around 90,000 TCRs per sample, with values ranging from about 23,224 to 700,000. TCRdb recomputed calls from the RACE reads with MiXCR, one row per CDR3 protein. TCRdb's processing, not the authors' own work, is the source of the V and J calls. The sample lists 55,000 to 75,000 distinct CDR3 sequences, 9.5% to 15% occurring once. This clonotype showed up many times. Its antigen remains unknown. Time point reported: patch test 3, about 24 weeks after DPC sensitization. The treatment was: therapeutic diphenylcyclopropenone sensitization with weekly scalp DPC. This CDR3 has 14 amino acids. V was clipped by 7 bases and J by 4 bases, with 19 bases between them. Germline assignment: CDR1 DFQATT and CDR2 SNEGSKA (reference sequence).

The sequences come from whole blood, collected in connection with sensitization to the hapten diphenylcyclopropenone (DPC). The sequence derives from a young man with alopecia areata. Some clones in this sample may be carry-over from other donors' samples. The chain is built from TRBV20-1 and TRBJ1-2; a weak D match, TRBD1 (6 bases). CDR3 sequence: CSESNDDRFYGYTF. Here the CDR3 DNA reads TGCAGTGAATCTAACGATGACAGGTTCTATGGCTACACCTTC.